Listed below are T cell receptor beta chains from one sample, sequenced in a study of cytomegalovirus exposure and HLA in healthy donors. TCRdb's table, derived via immunoSEQ multiplex PCR, lists solely in-frame clones and lacks some. Here the sample spans 150,000 to 200,000 clones, roughly 80% being singletons. The sample comprised PBMCs. These receptor sequences come from a woman aged 50 to 60 in good health and CMV-seronegative. Each CDR3 is given with its conserved first and last residue. The D gene is left open where the match is weak. The listing skips clone size in some rows; elsewhere it reads once, few, many or a size class.

NA	TRBJ1-5	NA	TRBV11-2	TGTGCCAGCAGCTTATCGGAGCCCCTCAGTTTCAATCAGCCCCAGCATTTT	CASSLSEPLSFNQPQHF
TRBD2	TRBJ2-5	NA	TRBV11-1	TGTGCCAGCAGCCGAGGGCCCCGCGCAGGGAGGGAAGAGACCCAGTACTTC	CASSRGPRAGREETQYF
NA	TRBJ2-7	NA	TRBV14	TGTGCCAGCAGCCAACAGGGCTACGAGCAGTACTTC	CASSQQGYEQYF
NA	TRBJ1-2	NA	TRBV27	TGTGCCAGCAGTTTCCTGCCCCCAGGGGACCGCCGGGTTGGCTACACCTTC	CASSFLPPGDRRVGYTF
NA	TRBJ2-2	NA	TRBV27	TGTGCCAGCAGTTATAACGGTCACACCGGGGAGCTGTTTTTT	CASSYNGHTGELFF
NA	TRBJ1-5	NA	TRBV7-2	TGTGCCAGCAGCTCCGTTTGGGACACCAATCAGCCCCAGCATTTT	CASSSVWDTNQPQHF
TRBD2	TRBJ2-1	few	TRBV7-2	TGTGCCAGCAGCTTCATTGGACTAGGGCTTCACAATGAGCAGTTCTTC	CASSFIGLGLHNEQFF
NA	TRBJ2-1	NA	TRBV7-9	TGTGCCAGCAGCCCCCTGGGCCCGGAGCAGTTCTTC	CASSPLGPEQFF
TRBD1	TRBJ2-2	once	TRBV6-6	TGTGCCAGCAGCCAAGGACAGGCGGACACCGGGGAGCTGTTTTTT	CASSQGQADTGELFF
NA	TRBJ2-3	NA	TRBV7-9	TGTGCCAGCAGCTCCCTAGCTGCCTCTCAGACGCAGTATTTT	CASSSLAASQTQYF
NA	TRBJ2-3	NA	TRBV5-4	TGTGCCAGCAGCTTGAAACTAGCTTCCACAGATACGCAGTATTTT	CASSLKLASTDTQYF
TRBD1	TRBJ1-3	few	TRBV9	TGTGCCAGCAGCGTAGACGCGGGACAGGGAATTCGCACCATATATTTT	CASSVDAGQGIRTIYF
NA	TRBJ2-5	NA	TRBV6-5	TGTGCCAGCAGTCTACGACAGCAAGAGACCCAGTACTTC	CASSLRQQETQYF
TRBD1	TRBJ1-2	NA	TRBV5-4	TGTGCCAGCAGCCAGGGACAGGGTCCCCTATATGGCTACACCTTC	CASSQGQGPLYGYTF
TRBD1	TRBJ2-7	NA	TRBV7-3	TGTGCCAGCAGCTTTAGGGGGCCCCGCTCCTACGAGCAGTACTTC	CASSFRGPRSYEQYF
NA	TRBJ2-7	NA	TRBV9	TGTGCCAGCAGCGTAGGTCCGGTTAGGGGAGGCTACGAGCAGTACTTC	CASSVGPVRGGYEQYF
NA	TRBJ2-3	NA	TRBV5-4	TGTGCCAGCAGCCCGGGGGGCCTAAAAGATACGCAGTATTTT	CASSPGGLKDTQYF
NA	TRBJ1-3	NA	TRBV15	TGTGCCACCAGCAGAGATTGGGGCCGGAGTAGACTGAAGCACACCATATATTTT	CATSRDWGRSRLKHTIYF
NA	TRBJ2-7	NA	TRBV19	TGTGCCAGTAGGCCAGGAGGGATGAGCTCCTACGAGCAGTACTTC	CASRPGGMSSYEQYF
NA	TRBJ1-5	NA	TRBV30	TGTGCCTGGAGTAACAGGGGCAATCAGCCCCAGCATTTT	CAWSNRGNQPQHF
NA	TRBJ2-1	NA	TRBV7-2	TGTGCCAGCAGCTTAAAAGGGGGTTTTCGTCTTGAGCAGTTCTTC	CASSLKGGFRLEQFF
NA	TRBJ1-2	NA	TRBV20-1	TGCAGTGCTAGAGACGGGAATGGCTACACCTTC	CSARDGNGYTF
NA	TRBJ2-1	few	TRBV5-1	TGCGCCAGCAGCTTGGGGGGGGGACAGGCTCTCAACAATGAGCAGTTCTTC	CASSLGGGQALNNEQFF
TRBD2	TRBJ2-5	NA	TRBV7-6	TGTGCCAGCAGCTCGGGACTAGCTGCGGAGACCCAGTACTTC	CASSSGLAAETQYF
NA	TRBJ1-5	NA	TRBV27	TGTGCCAGCAGTTTAGTGGCACCATATAGCAATCAGCCCCAGCATTTT	CASSLVAPYSNQPQHF
NA	TRBJ2-2	few	TRBV11-3	TGTGCCAGCAGCCCCCGACAGACCGGGGAGCTGTTTTTT	CASSPRQTGELFF
TRBD1	TRBJ2-7	NA	TRBV28	TGTGCCAGCAGTATAGGACAGGCCTTGGAGCAGTACTTC	CASSIGQALEQYF
NA	TRBJ1-4	NA	TRBV15	TGTGCCACCAGCAGCGGGGGGGCAACTAATGAAAAACTGTTTTTT	CATSSGGATNEKLFF
TRBD2	TRBJ2-3	few	TRBV28	TGTGCCAGCACATTCTCGGGCGGGGGGGGAGATACGCAGTATTTT	CASTFSGGGGDTQYF
NA	TRBJ2-2	NA	TRBV5-4	TGTGCCAGCAGCTTGCAGGGGAGCTACACCGGGGAGCTGTTTTTT	CASSLQGSYTGELFF
NA	TRBJ2-3	NA	TRBV19	TGTGCCAGTAGTCCAGGGTGGAGCGATACGCAGTATTTT	CASSPGWSDTQYF
NA	TRBJ1-2	NA	TRBV5-1	TGCGCCAGCAGAGACGCCGAGGACTATGGCTACACCTTC	CASRDAEDYGYTF
TRBD2	TRBJ2-7	NA	TRBV27	TGTGCCAGCAGACCTAGCGGGGGCCAAACGGGGCAGTACTTC	CASRPSGGQTGQYF
TRBD2	TRBJ2-5	NA	TRBV5-1	TGCGCCAGCAGCTTCGGAGCGGGAGGGCAAGAGACCCAGTACTTC	CASSFGAGGQETQYF
NA	TRBJ2-5	NA	TRBV13	TGTGCCAGCAGCTTAAGGTTAGGGGACAACCCCCACTTCCAAGAGACCCAGTACTTC	CASSLRLGDNPHFQETQYF